The 4 T cell receptor beta chains listed next were all sequenced from one sample in a study of a mutant IDH1 vaccine in newly diagnosed glioma. Their antigens are not known. Time point denoted: week 35, safety follow-up. With topical imiquimod, each dose of the vaccine consisted of 300 ug of mutant IDH1 20-mer peptide. Clones were read by immunoSEQ multiplex PCR, and TCRdb kept only the in-frame ones, dropping some. The table includes around 32,000 clones, over 75% detected once. Material: PBMCs, obtained from a glioma patient whose treatment included an IDH1 peptide vaccine. Receptors were obtained from a man in his forties with glioma. Some clones in this sample may be carry-over from other donors' samples.

The chain has TRBV19 and TRBJ1-1, with 7 positions matching TRBD1. The CDR3 sequence is 15 residues long. Germline V lookup: CDR1 LNHDA, CDR2 SQIVND (reference sequence). After removal of 0 bases from V and 2 bases from J, the junction contained 3 bases not matched to a gene. The CDR3 nucleotides read TGTGCCAGTAGTATAGATCACAGGGGAAACACTGAAGCTTTCTTT. It specifies CASSIDHRGNTEAFF.

The gene calls are TRBV7-3 and TRBJ2-3; no clear D gene. Trimming removed 2 bases at V and 1 base at J, with 4 bases between. The V gene's germline CDR1 is SGHTA and CDR2 FQGTGA. The CDR3 is made up of 13 amino acids. The CDR3 loop is CASSLGGTDTQYF. CDR3 coding DNA: TGTGCCAGCAGCTTAGGGGGCACAGATACGCAGTATTTT.

This chain links TRBV5-8 with TRBJ2-3; 9 bases are a match to TRBD1. The J segment lost 1 base and the V segment lost 5 bases, leaving 5 bases of the junction unmatched. The CDR3 loop spans 15 amino acids. The germline CDR1 and CDR2 sequences are SGHTS and YDEGEE. In DNA form, the CDR3 reads TGTGCCAGCAGATTCCGGGACAGGGGCACAGATACGCAGTATTTT. Translated, it gives CASRFRDRGTDTQYF.

The chain couples TRBV18 to TRBJ1-2; TRBD1 aligns across 10 bases. The J segment lost 6 bases and the V segment lost 5 bases, leaving 9 bases of the junction unmatched. The CDR3 length is 15 residues. Looked up from germline, CDR1 is KGHSH and CDR2 is LQKENI. This CDR3 is CASSGTRDRGHGYTF. The DNA for the CDR3 is TGTGCCAGCTCAGGCACCCGGGACAGGGGACATGGCTACACCTTC.